This TCR beta chain was profiled in a study of blood T cell repertoires in COVID-19 (dated by TCRdb to the early 2020s). About the full investigation: Collaborator samples came from the United States, Italy and Spain and covered acute and convalescent phases of COVID-19. The prospective study material was composed of cDNA or gDNA derived from T cells, B-cell-depleted T cells, or PBMCs. The dataset comprised deeply sampled blood TCRbeta repertoires from subjects exposed to, actively infected with, or recovered from COVID-19. A freely available public database, intended as a resource for researchers studying the immune response to SARS-CoV-2, is where the repertoires were released. Samples were obtained from the ongoing ImmuneRACE study (first 160 participants) and from over a thousand subjects provided by 6 global collaborators. Sample metadata almost always included a de-identified subject ID, COVID-19 status, age in years and sex. HLA class I and class II types, where available, came from metadata supplied by the sample provider rather than from assay-based typing. What the research found in general, with its limitations: How much clinical and demographic metadata was included differed by source and by participant, and the metadata was provided uncurated.

Collaborating institutions collected whole blood in K2EDTA tubes following their own protocols. For TCRbeta analysis, collaborators shipped samples in one of three forms: frozen whole blood, isolated PBMCs, or DNA extracted from either of those sample types. TCRbeta CDR3 regions were amplified from genomic DNA by means of the immunoSEQ Assay, a bias-controlled multiplex PCR. Per the authors' processing: Nucleated cell counts per sample were estimated from amplification of reference gene primers within the assay. Sequence reads were collapsed and filtered to measure the absolute abundance of every unique TCRbeta CDR3 rearrangement. For each sample, productive Simpson clonality was calculated as the square root of Simpson's diversity index across productive rearrangements. TCRdb took this table from immuneACCESS and kept in-frame rearrangements with V and J called. Such tables lack part of the clones; where checked against another copy, unresolved V genes explain under half of the gap, and the rest is unexplained. V and J calls and clone size are as listed in that table; D and trimming were resolved from the DNA. The sample has approximately 140,000 clones on record, about 86% of them singletons. The ten largest clonotypes hold approximately 3.5% of the sample.

A note on this clone: Its specific antigen is unknown. Per-base qualities were not stored, and no clone one base away is much larger.

Based on the germline V gene (reference sequence), the CDR1 and CDR2 sequences are LNHDA and SQIVND. Spanning cysteine to phenylalanine, the CDR3 consists of 14 amino acids. Of the read, only the CDR3 DNA is kept; its 42 bases are in frame from base 1. Relative to germline, V is 5 bases shorter and J is 4 bases shorter, with 12 bases between their ends. The sequence derives from a man in his 70s with acute or convalescent COVID-19. Sequencing was done on a sample of peripheral blood. The rearrangement combines TRBV19 with TRBJ1-5; a confident D gene designation cannot be given. The DNA sequence follows: TGTGCCAGTAGTCAAAGAGGGCTGAATCAGCCCCAGCATTTT. This yields the protein CASSQRGLNQPQHF.